This record covers a single T cell receptor beta chain. The sample's treatment: randomized to nivolumab then ipilimumab (arm A) or the reverse (arm B). From thawed PBMCs, live CD3+CD8+ cells negative for CD19 and CD56 were sorted. This CDR3 has 15 residues. Germline V gene lookup returns CDR1 SGHDT and CDR2 YYEEEE. Between the trimmed V and J ends, which lost 4 bases and 5 bases, there was a span of 13 bases. This record belongs to a study of sequential checkpoint blockade in melanoma. On the study more broadly: Maintenance nivolumab came after either treatment sequence.

The data were produced by immunoSEQ multiplex PCR, yet TCRdb's version contains in-frame clones alone and is incomplete. The table has about 9,500 clones, 60% to 75% seen once. The sample consisted of CD8+ T cells sorted from blood (inferred from file names), taken from a patient given nivolumab and ipilimumab in sequence. The receptor's source is a human donor with melanoma. V is TRBV5-6 and J is TRBJ2-6; D might be TRBD2 (6 bases). The CDR3 DNA is TGTGCCAGCAGCCCGGGGGAGGCGAGGGCCAACGTCCTGACTTTC. Its translation is CASSPGEARANVLTF. Together with reference TRBV5-6 and TRBJ2-6, the CDR3 gives the full variable domain: DAGVTQSPTHLIKTRGQQVTLRCSPKSGHDTVSWYQQALGQGPQFIFQYYEEEERQRGNFPDRFSGHQFPNYSSELNVNALLLGDSALYLCASSPGEARANVLTFGAGSRLTVL.